The 17 T cell receptor beta chains below all came from one sample that was sequenced in a study of blood T cells in healthy people across ages. Sample-barcoded 5' priming and a J-beta primer mix drove a second PCR of about 6 to 12 cycles. TCRdb processed the 5' RACE reads anew with MiXCR; each CDR3 protein has one entry. The sample holds about 290,000 distinct CDR3 sequences; roughly a quarter are singletons and the top ten take over 25%. Sample: blood. Receptor source: a woman between 65 and 79 years old in good health.

This clonotype was detected only a few times. The chain has TRBV7-2 and TRBJ1-2; 9 nucleotides agree with TRBD1. Germline trimming cut 1 base from V and 8 bases from J; bases unmatched to any gene: 5. This CDR3 is 14 amino acids long. In germline, CDR1 is SGHTA, CDR2 FQGNSA. This CDR3 is CASSLGTGASGYTF. The DNA of the CDR3 is TGTGCCAGCAGCTTAGGGACAGGGGCGTCCGGCTACACCTTC.

This clonotype was seen repeatedly, ten times or more. The V call is TRBV28, the J call TRBJ2-1, with 14 bases that match TRBD2. The CDR3 spans 16 residues. CDR1 and CDR2 (germline): MDHEN, SYDVKM. Trimming took 2 bases from V and 9 from J; bases not matched to a gene: 6. The CDR3 region has the DNA TGTGCCAGCAGTTTAGGCGGGACTAGCGGGAGAGGTGAGCAGTTCTTC. Translated: CASSLGGTSGRGEQFF.

At least ten counts were recorded for this clonotype. V and J are TRBV29-1 and TRBJ2-3; 9 bases align to TRBD1. Germline CDR1 is SQVTM and CDR2 is ANQGSEA. V lost 5 bases and J lost 3; bases outside the gene matches: 9. This CDR3 comprises 15 residues. The CDR3 region is CSVSTTGGGTDTQYF. CDR3 in DNA: TGCAGCGTTTCAACCACAGGGGGCGGGACAGATACGCAGTATTTT.

This clonotype has more than one count but fewer than ten. This chain connects TRBV29-1 to TRBJ1-6; no definite D call. CDR1 SQVTM and CDR2 ANQGSEA come from the germline V gene. This CDR3 comprises 16 residues. The V end was cut by 6 bases, the J end by 4 bases, with 19 bases between. This CDR3 is CSVHTEDSPYNSPLHF. DNA for the CDR3: TGCAGCGTCCACACAGAAGACTCCCCTTATAATTCACCCCTCCACTTT.

This clonotype appeared a few times. This chain uses TRBV29-1 with TRBJ2-1; TRBD2 might be the D (5 bases). The CDR3 totals 15 residues. With 6 bases removed from V and 3 bases from J, the gap between germline ends came to 18 bases. Per the germline V gene, CDR1 is SQVTM and CDR2 is ANQGSEA. The CDR3 bases are TGCAGCGTGTCCCTCGAGGGCGGTCTCTACAATGAGCAGTTCTTC. It specifies CSVSLEGGLYNEQFF.

The rearrangement uses TRBV28 and TRBJ2-7; D is perhaps TRBD1 (9 bases). Trimming cost V 6 bases and J 6 bases, with 21 bases left between them. Germline lookup yields CDR1 MDHEN and CDR2 SYDVKM. There are 15 residues in the CDR3. This CDR3 is CASSPGGTGFPEQYF. The CDR3 coding sequence is TGTGCCAGCAGCCCGGGGGGGACAGGGTTCCCCGAGCAGTACTTC.

This clonotype has just one count. No conserved phenylalanine or tryptophan ends this CDR3, so it is likely a read error. Because the CDR3's place on the DNA is in doubt, the DNA is left out and the CDR3 is given as listed by TCRdb. This rearrangement joins TRBV4-2 to TRBJ2-6. The germline V gene encodes CDR1 LGHNA and CDR2 YNFKEQ. The length of the CDR3 is 8 amino acids, counting both ends. CDR3 in amino acids: CASSQETI.

For this clonotype: The junction departs from germline at one end; a sequencing error may be responsible. This rearrangement joins TRBV12-3 or TRBV12-4 to TRBJ1-5; D is unresolved. The CDR3 has 13 amino acids. In DNA, the CDR3 is TGTGCCAGCAGCGCCCTGGAGAATCTGCCCCAGCATTTT. Amino acids: CASSALENLPQHF.

The chain has TRBV28 and TRBJ2-2, with 11 bases that match TRBD2. This CDR3 spans 20 amino acids. Germline loops: CDR1 MDHEN, CDR2 SYDVKM. V shed 5 bases and J 7 bases; nucleotides not matched to a gene: 21. CDR3 protein: CASSLLSPTSGGGFGGELFF. CDR3 nucleotide sequence: TGTGCCAGCAGTCTTCTCTCCCCTACTAGCGGGGGTGGTTTTGGCGGGGAGCTGTTTTTT.

This clonotype was seen a few times. The rearrangement links TRBV20-1 to TRBJ1-2; TRBD1 matches at 10 bases. J gave up 8 bases and V 5 bases, and 17 bases lay outside the gene matches. Germline CDR1 is DFQATT and CDR2 is SNEGSKA (reference sequence). CDR3 size: 16 residues. The CDR3 loop reads CSAGMAGWTGGGGYTF. The CDR3 DNA is TGCAGTGCTGGGATGGCCGGTTGGACAGGGGGTGGAGGCTACACCTTC.

The count of this clonotype is one. A junction boundary mismatches the germline segment, possibly from a read error. The chain employs TRBV7-9 and TRBJ2-1; D gene ambiguous. The CDR3 consists of 13 residues. Per the germline V gene, CDR1 is SEHNR and CDR2 is FQNEAQ (reference sequence). The CDR3 protein is CASSSRLDNKQFF. Written as DNA, the CDR3 is TGTGCCAGCAGCTCCCGGCTAGACAATAAGCAGTTCTTC. The whole variable domain, filled in from reference TRBV7-9 and TRBJ2-1, reads DTGVSQNPRHKITKRGQNVTFRCDPISEHNRLYWYRQTLGQGPEFLTYFQNEAQLEKSRLLSDRFSAERPKGSFSTLEIQRTEQGDSAMYLCASSSRLDNKQFFGPGTRLTVL.

The J gene is TRBJ2-5, the V gene TRBV5-1, with 9 bases matching TRBD2. The germline V gene encodes CDR1 SGHRS and CDR2 YFSETQ. The CDR3 extends over 17 amino acids. V was clipped by 4 bases and J by 5 bases; unmatched bases: 15. The CDR3 DNA is TGCGCCAGCAGCCAGGGTATTAGCGGGAGTTCAGCGGAGACCCAGTACTTC. Translation: CASSQGISGSSAETQYF.

This chain links TRBV7-8 with TRBJ2-1; D not resolved. Trimming pared 1 base from V and 7 bases from J, leaving 5 bases between. The CDR3 sequence is 12 residues long. CDR1 SGHVS and CDR2 FQNEAQ come from the germline V gene. CDR3 loop: CASSLVENEQFF. The CDR3 DNA follows: TGTGCCAGCAGCTTAGTAGAAAATGAGCAGTTCTTC.

Only a few counts were recorded for this clonotype. J is TRBJ2-5 and V is TRBV3-1, with unresolved D. Germline CDR1 is LGHDT and CDR2 is YNNKEL (reference sequence). The CDR3 has 14 residues. Trimming shortened V by 1 base and J by 2 bases, and 8 bases separated the two germline ends. Here the CDR3 reads CASSQGPKQETQYF. In DNA form, the CDR3 reads TGTGCCAGCAGCCAAGGACCCAAGCAAGAGACCCAGTACTTC.

CDR3 sequence: CASSLRFDYGYTF. CDR3 coding DNA: TGTGCCAGCAGTTTAAGATTCGACTATGGCTACACCTTC. The genes are TRBV28 and TRBJ1-2; D gene ambiguous. This CDR3 region has 13 residues. CDR1 is MDHEN, CDR2 SYDVKM, per germline. Trimming shortened V by 2 bases and J by 3 bases, and 7 bases separated the two germline ends.

This clonotype was found a few times. The CDR3 loop is CASSLGVGNQPQHF. CDR3 nucleotides: TGTGCCAGCAGCTTAGGGGTAGGGAATCAGCCCCAGCATTTT. The chain uses TRBV7-6 and TRBJ1-5; D gene ambiguous. The CDR3 extends over 14 amino acids. In germline, CDR1 is SGHVS, CDR2 FNYEAQ. V lost 1 base and J lost 4, with 8 bases in between.

CDR3 amino acids: CSARRGQGGDTQYF. DNA for the CDR3: TGCAGTGCTAGGAGAGGACAGGGCGGCGATACGCAGTATTTT. The chain employs TRBV20-1 and TRBJ2-3; 8 nucleotides agree with TRBD1. Germline V gene sequence: CDR1 DFQATT, CDR2 SNEGSKA (reference sequence). The CDR3 runs 14 residues. The ends lost 3 bases at V and 6 bases at J; junction bases unmatched: 8.